This TCR beta chain was observed in a study of T cells after yellow fever vaccination. TCR cDNA, made by 5'RACE template switching, carried an added universal primer site and UMIs. TCRdb re-derived calls from the 5' RACE reads in MiXCR, one entry per CDR3 protein. The data contain 120,000 or so distinct CDR3 sequences, roughly 15% of them singletons. This clonotype was detected only a few times. As yet, its antigen is unknown. General observations from the study: Only a minor proportion of clonotypes was detected across both CD4 and CD8 compartments. It was a weaker secondary response, yet one that peaked faster, at day 5 versus 15. Once the booster was given, most primary-vaccination clones reappeared, at approximately 97% for CD4 and over 75% for CD8.

The CDR3 runs 15 residues. Trimming stripped 4 bases from V and 0 bases from J, with 10 bases between. Germline CDR1 is MGHDK and CDR2 is SYGVNS. The material sequenced was CD8+ T cells sorted from PBMCs, taken 5 days after the yellow fever booster vaccination. The J gene is TRBJ2-1, the V gene TRBV25-1; D is undetermined. The TCR originated in a man aged 18-30 years who received the YFV17D yellow fever vaccine. CDR3 amino acids: CASSAEDASYNEQFF. CDR3 nucleotides: TGTGCCAGCAGTGCTGAGGACGCCTCCTACAATGAGCAGTTCTTC.